This passage covers 11 T cell receptor beta chains from one sample sequenced in a study of cytotoxic CD8 clonotypes in ibrutinib-treated CLL. Assay: immunoSEQ multiplex PCR; the TCRdb copy retains only in-frame clones and omits some. The sample lists around 70,000 clones, around nine tenths occurring once. The source was PBMCs, collected after 12 months of ibrutinib treatment. These TCRs come from a human donor with chronic lymphocytic leukemia.

The rearrangement uses TRBV30 and TRBJ1-5, with 11 bases matching TRBD1. The CDR3 extends over 15 amino acids. Germline loops: CDR1 GTSNPN, CDR2 SVGIG (reference sequence). V dropped 3 bases and J dropped 3; count of bases not matched to a gene: 4. The CDR3 DNA follows: TGTGCCTGGAGGGACAGGGGGCTTGACAATCAGCCCCAGCATTTT. The encoded protein is CAWRDRGLDNQPQHF.

This chain links TRBV5-1 with TRBJ1-5; 8 nucleotides line up with TRBD1. The CDR3 length is 14 residues. In germline, CDR1 is SGHRS, CDR2 YFSETQ. Losses at the gene ends were 4 bases for V and 2 bases for J; bases not matched to a gene: 2. CDR3 bases: TGCGCCAGCAGCCCGGGACAGGGCAATCAGCCCCAGCATTTT. Translation gives CASSPGQGNQPQHF.

This chain links TRBV5-1 with TRBJ2-7, with 8 bases fitting TRBD2. Germline-derived CDR1 and CDR2 are SGHRS and YFSETQ. Trimming took 3 bases from V and 5 from J; bases not matched to a gene: 19. The CDR3 spans 18 residues. For the CDR3, the DNA is TGCGCCAGCAGCTCACGTTCGACTCACGGGACTAGTGGCGACGAGCAGTACTTC. Protein sequence: CASSSRSTHGTSGDEQYF.

The chain is built from TRBV4-1 and TRBJ2-7; D might be TRBD2 (5 bases). This CDR3 spans 14 amino acids. Looked up from germline, CDR1 is MGHRA and CDR2 is YSYEKL. Between the trimmed V and J ends, which lost 3 bases and 0 bases, there was a span of 9 bases. The DNA for the CDR3 is TGCGCCAGCAGCCACGGGGTAGGCTCCTACGAGCAGTACTTC. Its protein is CASSHGVGSYEQYF.

The chain has TRBV6-1 and TRBJ2-1; TRBD2 agrees at 7 bases. V shed 9 bases and J 4 bases; nucleotides not matched to a gene: 9. Germline V gene lookup returns CDR1 MNHNS and CDR2 SASEGT. This CDR3 region has 14 residues. The DNA for the CDR3 is TGTGCCAGTACCACCGGGACTACTTACAATGAGCAGTTCTTC. As protein: CASTTGTTYNEQFF.

This chain joins TRBV27 and TRBJ1-1, with D tentatively TRBD1 (5 bases). Trimming removed 8 bases from V and 5 bases from J, with 21 bases in between. This CDR3 comprises 15 residues. Germline CDR1 MNHEY, CDR2 SMNVEV (reference sequence). The CDR3 DNA sequence: TGTGCCAGCCCCTCGGACAAGGACGGGGGGACTGAAGCTTTCTTT. This codes for CASPSDKDGGTEAFF.

The CDR3 nucleotides read TGTGCCAGCAGCCAACAGTACCTCGGGATGAACACTGAAGCTTTCTTT. It specifies CASSQQYLGMNTEAFF. The chain recombines TRBV14 with TRBJ1-1; unclear D gene. CDR1 is SGHDN and CDR2 is FVKESK in the germline V gene. The CDR3 is made up of 16 amino acids. V was trimmed by 2 bases and J by 0 bases, leaving 13 bases between them.

This chain links TRBV11-2 with TRBJ2-5; TRBD2 matches 8 bases. The J segment lost 1 base and the V segment lost 1 base, leaving 5 bases of the junction unmatched. The CDR3 length is 16 residues. Germline assignment: CDR1 SGHAT and CDR2 FQNNGV. CDR3 protein: CASSLGARGGQETQYF. CDR3 nucleotide sequence: TGTGCCAGCAGCTTAGGTGCTCGGGGGGGCCAAGAGACCCAGTACTTC.

This clone was counted once. This sequence joins TRBV5-1 and TRBJ2-5; D is unclear. This CDR3 has 13 amino acids. Deletions cut 4 bases from V and 5 bases from J, with 12 bases between. Germline CDR1 is SGHRS and CDR2 is YFSETQ. CDR3 nucleotide sequence: TGCGCCAGCAGCCTGGGGTTCGGGGAGACCCAGTACTTC. This translates into CASSLGFGETQYF.

V usage is TRBV11-3 and J usage is TRBJ2-3, with 8 bases matching TRBD2. The germline CDR1 and CDR2 sequences are SGHNT and YENEEA. V was clipped by 6 bases and J by 7 bases; unmatched bases: 9. There are 14 residues in the CDR3. The CDR3 reads CASRYTGTSNTQYF. The CDR3 nucleotides read TGTGCCAGCAGGTATACCGGGACTAGTAATACGCAGTATTTT.

The genes are TRBV5-6 and TRBJ2-3, with D perhaps TRBD2 (5 bases). CDR3 size: 14 residues. The ends were cut back, 2 bases at V and 2 bases at J, with 9 bases in the middle. Looked up from germline, CDR1 is SGHDT and CDR2 is YYEEEE. The CDR3, as DNA: TGTGCCAGCAGCTTCGACTACATCACAGATACGCAGTATTTT. This translates into CASSFDYITDTQYF.